This TCR beta chain originates from a study of T cells in Graves' hyperthyroidism and ophthalmopathy. The wider study: At initial diagnosis, before any treatment had begun, peripheral blood was obtained. The study's findings and limits: Among clonotypes expanded in thyroid above 0.001, most were also found in blood. The model identified upcoming ophthalmopathy a median 6.5 months ahead of onset.

The patients, who ranged from 18 to 65 in age, presented with newly diagnosed hyperthyroidism lasting under 2 months. TCR beta CDR3 regions were amplified from RNA transcripts. Carried out on the TCR CDR3, a first-round RT-PCR used the HTBI primer set. MiXCR, applied by TCRdb to the multiplex PCR reads, yields one record per CDR3 protein. The sample shows 350,000 to 400,000 distinct CDR3 sequences, approximately 15% of them seen only once. This clonotype was found many times. Its target is unknown. Per germline, CDR1 SNHLY and CDR2 FYNNEI. Trimming pared 8 bases from V and 8 bases from J, leaving 13 bases between. The CDR3 runs 12 residues.

The clonotype comes from a woman between 55 and 75 years old with Graves' hyperthyroidism. The rearrangement uses TRBV2 and TRBJ2-1; either TRBD1 or TRBD2 may fit D (6 bases each). The sample was blood. Here the CDR3 DNA reads TGTGCCAGCGGGGGGCCGTCGGATGAGCAGTTCTTC. Translated: CASGGPSDEQFF.